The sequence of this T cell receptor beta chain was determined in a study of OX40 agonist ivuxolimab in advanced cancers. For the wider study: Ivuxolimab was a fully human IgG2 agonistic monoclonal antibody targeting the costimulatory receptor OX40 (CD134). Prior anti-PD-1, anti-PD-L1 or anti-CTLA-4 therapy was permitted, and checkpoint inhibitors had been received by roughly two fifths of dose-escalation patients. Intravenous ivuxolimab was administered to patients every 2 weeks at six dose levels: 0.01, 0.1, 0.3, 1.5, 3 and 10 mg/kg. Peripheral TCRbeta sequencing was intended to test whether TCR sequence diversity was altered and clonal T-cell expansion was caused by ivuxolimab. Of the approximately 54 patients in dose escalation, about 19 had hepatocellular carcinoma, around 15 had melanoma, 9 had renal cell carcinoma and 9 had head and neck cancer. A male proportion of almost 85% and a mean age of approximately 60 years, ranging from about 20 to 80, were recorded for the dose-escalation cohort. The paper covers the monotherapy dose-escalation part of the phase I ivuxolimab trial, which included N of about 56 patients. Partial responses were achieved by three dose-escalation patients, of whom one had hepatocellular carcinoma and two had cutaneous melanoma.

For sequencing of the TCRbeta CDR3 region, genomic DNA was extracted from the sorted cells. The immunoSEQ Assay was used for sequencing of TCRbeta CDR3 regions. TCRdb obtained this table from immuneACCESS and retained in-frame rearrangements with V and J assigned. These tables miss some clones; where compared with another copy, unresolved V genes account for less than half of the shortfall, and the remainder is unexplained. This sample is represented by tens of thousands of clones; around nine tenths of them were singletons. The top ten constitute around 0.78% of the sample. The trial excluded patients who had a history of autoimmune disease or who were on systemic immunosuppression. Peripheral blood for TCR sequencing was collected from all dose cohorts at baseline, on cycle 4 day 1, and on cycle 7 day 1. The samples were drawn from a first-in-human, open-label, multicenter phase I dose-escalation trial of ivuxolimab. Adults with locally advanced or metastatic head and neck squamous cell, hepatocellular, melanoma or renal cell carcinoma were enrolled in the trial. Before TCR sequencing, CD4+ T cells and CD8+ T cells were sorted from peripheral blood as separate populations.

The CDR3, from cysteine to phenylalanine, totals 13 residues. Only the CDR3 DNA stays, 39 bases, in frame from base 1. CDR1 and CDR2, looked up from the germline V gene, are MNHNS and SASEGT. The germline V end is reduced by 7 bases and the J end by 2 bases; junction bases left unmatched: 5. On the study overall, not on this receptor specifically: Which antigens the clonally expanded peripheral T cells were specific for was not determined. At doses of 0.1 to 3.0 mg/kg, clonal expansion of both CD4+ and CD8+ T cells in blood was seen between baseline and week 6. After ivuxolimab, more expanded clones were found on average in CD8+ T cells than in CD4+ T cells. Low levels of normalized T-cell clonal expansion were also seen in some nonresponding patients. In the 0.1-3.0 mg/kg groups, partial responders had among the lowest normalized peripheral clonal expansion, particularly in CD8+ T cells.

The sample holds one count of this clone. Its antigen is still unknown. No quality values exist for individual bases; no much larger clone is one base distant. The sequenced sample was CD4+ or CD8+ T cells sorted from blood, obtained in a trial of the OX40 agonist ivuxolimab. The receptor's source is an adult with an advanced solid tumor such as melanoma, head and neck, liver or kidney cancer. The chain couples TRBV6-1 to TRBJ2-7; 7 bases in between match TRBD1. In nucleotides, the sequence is TGTGCCAGCAACAGACAGGGAACCTACGAGCAGTACTTC. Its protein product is CASNRQGTYEQYF.